The next 24 T cell receptor beta chains were all read from a single sample in a study of blood T cell repertoires in COVID-19. The protocol was immunoSEQ multiplex PCR, while the TCRdb copy is restricted to in-frame clones and leaves out a portion. The data hold about 55,000 clones, with 75% to 90% observed a single time. The sequenced material came from peripheral blood. These receptors were collected from a human donor in a cohort sampled during active COVID-19.

The V call is TRBV30, the J call TRBJ1-1; D might be TRBD1 (5 bases). CDR3 length: 13 residues. V was clipped by 4 bases and J by 0 bases, with 9 bases between them. Germline CDR1 and CDR2: GTSNPN and SVGIG (reference sequence). This CDR3 is CAWNRPMNTEAFF. The CDR3 nucleotides are TGTGCCTGGAACAGGCCGATGAACACTGAAGCTTTCTTT.

The rearrangement uses TRBV12-3 or TRBV12-4 and TRBJ1-3; 7 nucleotides line up with TRBD1. The CDR3 is 12 residues long. V shed 5 bases, J shed 8 bases, and the junction held 3 bases outside the gene matches. CDR3 DNA: TGTGCCAGCAGTAGGGGGCGGGACACCATATATTTT. It translates to CASSRGRDTIYF.

This clone was seen once. The J gene is TRBJ2-6, the V gene TRBV18; maybe TRBD2 (6 bases). Per germline, CDR1 KGHSH and CDR2 LQKENI. The germline V and J ends were trimmed by 3 bases and 0 bases, with 9 bases remaining between them. There are 16 residues in the CDR3. As DNA, the CDR3 is TGTGCCAGCTCACCTACGACTAGCTCTGGGGCCAACGTCCTGACTTTC. Encoded protein: CASSPTTSSGANVLTF. The complete variable domain, with remaining parts taken from reference TRBV18 and TRBJ2-6, reads NAGVMQNPRHLVRRRGQEARLRCSPMKGHSHVYWYRQLPEEGLKFMVYLQKENIIDESGMPKERFSAEFPKEGPSILRIQQVVRGDSAAYFCASSPTTSSGANVLTFGAGSRLTVL.

The J gene is TRBJ1-1, the V gene TRBV19; 8 bases align to TRBD1. J lost 3 bases, V lost 10 bases, and 1 base had no gene match. CDR1 LNHDA and CDR2 SQIVND come from the germline V gene (reference sequence). This CDR3 is 11 amino acids long. The DNA of the CDR3 is TGTGCCAAGGACAGGGACACTGAAGCTTTCTTT. Translated, it gives CAKDRDTEAFF.

The chain carries TRBV4-1 and TRBJ2-1; perhaps TRBD2 as D (5 bases). Germline V gene data show CDR1 as MGHRA and CDR2 as YSYEKL. The V and J ends lost 0 bases and 2 bases respectively, with 17 bases between them. The CDR3 sequence is 18 residues long. The CDR3 DNA follows: TGCGCCAGCAGCCAAGAGGGAGTTGGGAGCAACACCTACAATGAGCAGTTCTTC. Protein: CASSQEGVGSNTYNEQFF.

The chain has TRBV3-1 (or the pseudogene TRBV3-2) and TRBJ1-2; D is unclear. The CDR3 has 12 amino acids. The germline gives CDR1 LGHDT, CDR2 YNNKEL (reference sequence). V gave up 2 bases and J gave up 8 bases, with 9 bases separating them. CDR3 sequence (DNA): TGTGCCAGCAGCCAAACACGGGGAGGCTACACCTTC. It translates to CASSQTRGGYTF.

This sequence joins TRBV28 and TRBJ1-5; no definite D call. Trimming took off 4 bases at V and 5 bases at J, with 18 bases between the two ends. Germline CDR1 reads MDHEN; CDR2 reads SYDVKM. This CDR3 region has 16 residues. CDR3 in DNA: TGTGCCAGCAGTTCATCGATAGCGGGTGGGCATCAGCCCCAGCATTTT. This gives the protein CASSSSIAGGHQPQHF.

The chain couples TRBV19 to TRBJ2-2; TRBD2 matches at 12 bases. Trimming took 4 bases from V and 5 from J; bases not matched to a gene: 14. Germline values: CDR1 LNHDA, CDR2 SQIVND (reference sequence). The CDR3 loop spans 19 amino acids. Here the CDR3 DNA reads TGTGCCAGTAGTAAAACACTAGCGGGGGGCGCGAGGAGTACCGGGGAGCTGTTTTTT. Translating it yields CASSKTLAGGARSTGELFF.

The chain combines TRBV12-3 or TRBV12-4 with TRBJ1-4, with D possibly matching TRBD1 (5 bases). Trimming cost V 5 bases and J 3 bases, with 7 bases left between them. There are 13 residues in the CDR3. The DNA for the CDR3 is TGTGCCAGCAGTCAGGGATCTAATGAAAAACTGTTTTTT. It specifies CASSQGSNEKLFF.

V is TRBV6-1 and J is TRBJ2-3; D possibly corresponds to TRBD2 (5 bases). Germline assignment: CDR1 MNHNS and CDR2 SASEGT. There are 15 residues in the CDR3. V was cut by 0 bases and J by 4 bases, with 11 bases left in between. The CDR3 is CASSEASTRADTQYF. The CDR3 DNA follows: TGTGCCAGCAGTGAAGCAAGTACTAGGGCAGATACGCAGTATTTT.

This clone was detected only a few times. The chain has TRBV6-5 and TRBJ1-5; D ambiguous. Germline CDR1 MNHEY, CDR2 SVGAGI. Trimming took off 0 bases at V and 4 bases at J, with 13 bases between the two ends. The CDR3 extends over 16 amino acids. DNA for the CDR3: TGTGCCAGCAGTTACTCTCCGACACTTGGGAATCAGCCCCAGCATTTT. Its translation: CASSYSPTLGNQPQHF.

This clone was recorded only once. The chain employs TRBV18 and TRBJ2-1, with 10 positions matching TRBD1. V gave up 11 bases and J gave up 2 bases; unmatched junction bases: 3. There are 13 residues in the CDR3. Germline loops: CDR1 KGHSH, CDR2 LQKENI. For the CDR3, the DNA is TGTGCCGCCGGGACAGGGGCCTACAATGAGCAGTTCTTC. This sequence encodes CAAGTGAYNEQFF.

The V and J genes are TRBV3-1 (or the pseudogene TRBV3-2) and TRBJ2-2; tentative D call: TRBD1 (5 bases). This CDR3 region has 16 residues. CDR1 LGHDT and CDR2 YNNKEL come from the germline V gene (reference sequence). The ends were cut back, 1 base at V and 6 bases at J, with 15 bases in the middle. The CDR3, as DNA: TGTGCCAGCAGCCAAGGTTTCGCAGGGTGGGCCGGGGAGCTGTTTTTT. Encoded protein: CASSQGFAGWAGELFF.

The V call is TRBV5-1, the J call TRBJ2-7, with a possible D match to TRBD2 (6 bases). Germline V gene sequence: CDR1 SGHRS, CDR2 YFSETQ. V was cut by 1 base and J by 6 bases, with 11 bases left in between. The CDR3 runs 13 residues. The CDR3 region is CASSLNGGREQYF. Here the CDR3 DNA reads TGCGCCAGCAGCTTGAACGGGGGACGCGAGCAGTACTTC.

This rearrangement joins TRBV9 to TRBJ1-1, with D perhaps matching TRBD1 (6 bases). The CDR3 spans 15 residues. From germline, CDR1 is SGDLS and CDR2 YYNGEE. V was trimmed by 0 bases and J by 3 bases, leaving 12 bases between them. The DNA of the CDR3 is TGTGCCAGCAGCGTAGGTAGCAGGGGTCACACTGAAGCTTTCTTT. It specifies CASSVGSRGHTEAFF. The full variable domain, with the rest looked up from reference TRBV9 and TRBJ1-1, is DSGVTQTPKHLITATGQRVTLRCSPRSGDLSVYWYQQSLDQGLQFLIQYYNGEERAKGNILERFSAQQFPDLHSELNLSSLELGDSALYFCASSVGSRGHTEAFFGQGTRLTVV.

V gene TRBV5-1 combines with J gene TRBJ2-1; D perhaps matches TRBD2 (6 bases). CDR1 SGHRS and CDR2 YFSETQ come from the germline V gene. With 6 bases removed from V and 3 bases from J, the gap between germline ends came to 13 bases. The CDR3 is 14 residues long. CDR3 in amino acids: CASKSGGIYNEQFF. As DNA, the CDR3 is TGCGCCAGCAAATCTGGCGGGATCTACAATGAGCAGTTCTTC.

J is TRBJ2-2 and V is TRBV2; tentatively, D is TRBD1 (5 bases). The CDR3 totals 16 residues. The V gene lost 6 bases and the J gene lost 5 bases, with 19 bases spanning the gap. In germline, CDR1 is SNHLY, CDR2 FYNNEI. This CDR3 reads CASRARTNPPTGELFF. CDR3 DNA: TGTGCCAGCAGAGCTCGGACAAATCCCCCGACCGGGGAGCTGTTTTTT.

The chain recombines TRBV5-1 with TRBJ2-7; D might be TRBD2 (6 bases). There are 14 residues in the CDR3. The germline V and J ends were trimmed by 2 bases and 1 base, with 10 bases remaining between them. Germline V gene data show CDR1 as SGHRS and CDR2 as YFSETQ. The CDR3 region has the DNA TGCGCCAGCAGCTTCGGGACTTTATCCTACGAGCAGTACTTC. This sequence encodes CASSFGTLSYEQYF.

This clone was observed once. The chain uses TRBV14 and TRBJ2-1, with D possibly TRBD1 on 6 matching bases. The CDR3 length is 16 residues. Germline values: CDR1 SGHDN, CDR2 FVKESK. V was cut by 4 bases and J by 3 bases, with 16 bases left in between. DNA of the CDR3: TGTGCCAGCAGCCCTCGGCTAGGGGGAAGCTACAATGAGCAGTTCTTC. This translates into CASSPRLGGSYNEQFF.

The V gene is TRBV18, the J gene TRBJ2-6; D might be TRBD1 (7 bases). The germline V gene encodes CDR1 KGHSH and CDR2 LQKENI. Trimming stripped 2 bases from V and 0 bases from J, with 23 bases between. CDR3 length: 21 amino acids. The CDR3 is CASSPRPARGAHLSGANVLTF. The CDR3 DNA reads TGTGCCAGCTCACCAAGGCCGGCCAGGGGGGCCCACCTCTCTGGGGCCAACGTCCTGACTTTC. The full variable domain, in which reference TRBV18 and TRBJ2-6 provide the parts outside the CDR3, is NAGVMQNPRHLVRRRGQEARLRCSPMKGHSHVYWYRQLPEEGLKFMVYLQKENIIDESGMPKERFSAEFPKEGPSILRIQQVVRGDSAAYFCASSPRPARGAHLSGANVLTFGAGSRLTVL.

The genes are TRBV19 and TRBJ1-1, with a weak D call TRBD1 (6 bases). The CDR3 spans 16 residues. The V gene lost 4 bases and the J gene lost 0 bases, with 15 bases spanning the gap. Germline lookup yields CDR1 LNHDA and CDR2 SQIVND (reference sequence). DNA for the CDR3: TGTGCCAGTAGTACCTTTAGGACAGATTTGAACACTGAAGCTTTCTTT. Its protein is CASSTFRTDLNTEAFF. Complete variable domain (other parts from reference TRBV19 and TRBJ1-1): DGGITQSPKYLFRKEGQNVTLSCEQNLNHDAMYWYRQDPGQGLRLIYYSQIVNDFQKGDIAEGYSVSREKKESFPLTVTSAQKNPTAFYLCASSTFRTDLNTEAFFGQGTRLTVV.

The chain has TRBV27 and TRBJ2-1, with 7 bases lining up with TRBD2. CDR1 is MNHEY, CDR2 SMNVEV, per germline (reference sequence). Unmatched junction bases numbered 5, after V lost 3 bases and J lost 6 bases. CDR3 length: 14 amino acids. The CDR3 sequence is CASSLSTSRNEQFF. In DNA, the CDR3 is TGTGCCAGCAGTTTGTCGACTAGCCGCAATGAGCAGTTCTTC.

This chain links TRBV18 with TRBJ2-3; D may be TRBD2 (6 bases). CDR1 is KGHSH, CDR2 LQKENI, per germline. The CDR3 is 15 amino acids. The V end was cut by 10 bases, the J end by 0 bases, with 17 bases between. CDR3 loop: CATSARDSSTDTQYF. In DNA form, the CDR3 reads TGTGCCACCTCGGCGAGGGACTCTAGCACAGATACGCAGTATTTT.

The chain combines TRBV5-1 with TRBJ2-1; TRBD1 matches at 7 bases. The V segment lost 2 bases and the J segment 7 bases; nucleotides outside the gene matches: 6. The length of the CDR3 is 14 residues. The germline V gene has CDR1 SGHRS and CDR2 YFSETQ. The CDR3: CASSFGTASNEQFF. The CDR3 DNA sequence: TGCGCCAGCAGCTTCGGGACAGCATCGAATGAGCAGTTCTTC.